Detailed here is one T cell receptor beta chain. Antigen specificity is unknown. A junction end diverges from the germline sequence, so it may reflect a read error. These data come from a study of cytomegalovirus exposure and HLA in healthy donors. Findings and caveats of the study: In a later analysis, parvovirus B19, influenza, CMV and Epstein-Barr virus appeared linked to several top co-occurrence clusters.

Looked up from germline, CDR1 is KGHSH and CDR2 is LQKENI. CDR3 length equals 15 residues. 13 Jbeta primers and 60 Vbeta primers were used for the PCR. Using immunoSEQ multiplex PCR, the repertoire was profiled, and TCRdb retains in-frame clones only, with some absent. Altogether about 140,000 clones are present, 70% to 80% being singletons, with the ten largest covering roughly 2%. This sequence joins TRBV18 and TRBJ2-1; D might be TRBD2 (6 bases). The specimen was PBMCs. The TCR comes from a woman aged 60-75 years in good health and CMV-seropositive. DNA for the CDR3: TGTGCCAGTTCACCTGCGGGGAGTGCCTACAATGAGCAGTTCTTC. Translated, it gives CASSPAGSAYNEQFF.